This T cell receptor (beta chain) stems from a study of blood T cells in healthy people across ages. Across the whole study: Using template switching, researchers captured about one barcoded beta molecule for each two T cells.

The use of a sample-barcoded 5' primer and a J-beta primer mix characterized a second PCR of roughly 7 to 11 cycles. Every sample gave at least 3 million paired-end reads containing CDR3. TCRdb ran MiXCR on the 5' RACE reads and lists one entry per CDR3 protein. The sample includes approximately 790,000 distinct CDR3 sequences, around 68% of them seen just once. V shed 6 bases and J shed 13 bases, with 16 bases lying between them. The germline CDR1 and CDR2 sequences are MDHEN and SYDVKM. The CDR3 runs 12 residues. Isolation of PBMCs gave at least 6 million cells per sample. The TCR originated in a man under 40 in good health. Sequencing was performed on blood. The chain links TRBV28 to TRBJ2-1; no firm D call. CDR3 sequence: CASSTPPDRQFF. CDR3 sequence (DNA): TGTGCCAGCAGCACCCCACCGGACCGCCAGTTCTTC.